The rows below give T cell receptor beta chains drawn from one sample of a study of T cells in Graves' hyperthyroidism and ophthalmopathy. TCRdb re-called the multiplex PCR reads with MiXCR, one entry per CDR3 protein. The data show fewer than 600,000 distinct CDR3 sequences, with less than 15% seen just once and approximately 15% held by the top ten. The specimen sequenced was blood. All receptors come from a woman in her 40s with Graves' hyperthyroidism. Each CDR3 is given with its conserved first and last residue. D genes are given only for firm matches. For some rows the clone size is stated as once, few or many, or as a class when expanded; others skip it.

size	D	V	J	DNA	CDR3
many	TRBD1	TRBV12-3/TRBV12-4	TRBJ1-2	TGTGCCAGCAGAGAGACAGGGCTTCAAGGCTACACCTTC	CASRETGLQGYTF
many	TRBD1	TRBV24-1	TRBJ2-1	TGTGCCACCAGTGATTTTGGGACAGTGAAGAGCTGGCATGAGCAGTTCTTC	CATSDFGTVKSWHEQFF
few	TRBD2	TRBV10-3	TRBJ2-1	TGTGCCATCAGTGAGCCCAGACTAGCGGGCGATGAGCAGTTCTTC	CAISEPRLAGDEQFF
few	TRBD1	TRBV7-9	TRBJ1-4	TGTGCCAGCAGCTTACGGTCCCAGGGGGGAACTAATGAAAAACTGTTTTTT	CASSLRSQGGTNEKLFF
many	.	TRBV2	TRBJ1-3	TGTGCCAGCACCACGGACTTTGGAAACACCATATATTTT	CASTTDFGNTIYF
.	.	TRBV27	TRBJ1-6	TGTGCCAGCAGAAAGAGCAAGGGTAATTCACCCCTCCACTTT	CASRKSKGNSPLHF
few	.	TRBV9	TRBJ2-1	TGTGCCAGCAGCGTAGGTCTCCCAGAGGTCTTACAAGCCGGCAATGAGCAGTTCTTC	CASSVGLPEVLQAGNEQFF
.	.	TRBV6-1	TRBJ2-7	TGTGCCTCAGCGGAGCCCGGGGTAGCCTACGAGCAGTACTTC	CASAEPGVAYEQYF
few	TRBD2	TRBV7-3	TRBJ2-1	TGTGCCAGCAGCTTATATAGCGGGGGAAGCTCCTACAATGAGCAGTTCTTC	CASSLYSGGSSYNEQFF
.	.	TRBV19	TRBJ1-1	TGTGCCAGTAATCGTGGGGCGTATTACACTGAAGCTTTCTTT	CASNRGAYYTEAFF
few	.	TRBV3-1	TRBJ1-2	TGTGCCAGCAGCCAGGCTGAAGGCTACACCTTC	CASSQAEGYTF
.	TRBD1	TRBV6-5	TRBJ1-6	TGTGCCAGCAGTTACGGGGACAGGGGTTCTTCACCCCTCCACTTT	CASSYGDRGSSPLHF
few	TRBD2	TRBV29-1	TRBJ2-1	TGCAGCGTTGAAGATACGGCTAGCGGACACAATGAGCAGTTCTTC	CSVEDTASGHNEQFF
.	TRBD2	TRBV20-1	TRBJ2-7	TGCAGTGCTAGAGATCCCGGGGGGGACTTTTTTTACGAGCAGTACTTC	CSARDPGGDFFYEQYF
.	.	TRBV7-2	TRBJ1-1	TGTGCCAGCAGCTTAGGAGCCGCCGGGACGACTGAAGCTTTCTTT	CASSLGAAGTTEAFF
few	.	TRBV3-1	TRBJ2-7	TGTGCCAGCAGCCAACAGGGACTCCCTTTCTACTACGAGCAGTACTTC	CASSQQGLPFYYEQYF
many	.	TRBV7-8	TRBJ2-7	TGTGCCAGCAGCTTAGTAGGGGTTACCTCCTACGAGCAGTACTTC	CASSLVGVTSYEQYF
many	TRBD1	TRBV7-9	TRBJ2-3	TGTGCCAGCATCCCCTCCGGGACAGAGGCACCAGATACGCAGTATTTT	CASIPSGTEAPDTQYF
few	.	TRBV6-1	TRBJ1-5	TGTGCCAGCACGCTTGAAGGGGGGGGCAATCAGCCCCAGCATTTT	CASTLEGGGNQPQHF
many	TRBD1	TRBV3-1	TRBJ1-1	TGTGCCAGCAGCCGGTGGACAGGGGCTGCTTTCTTT	CASSRWTGAAFF
many	.	TRBV28	TRBJ2-1	TGTGCCAGCAAGACACGCGGCCAGTACAATGAGCAGTTCTTC	CASKTRGQYNEQFF
.	.	TRBV7-9	TRBJ2-2	TGTGCCAGCAGCTTAGAGGGAGGCGGGGAGCTGTTTTTT	CASSLEGGGELFF